A single sample gave rise to the 12 T cell receptor beta chains below, sequenced in a study of CD8+CD57+ T cells in acquired aplastic anemia. By flow cytometry, patients selected for sequencing had shown an expansion of CD8+CD57+ cells. Genomic DNA, the template, was used for profiling of the TCR beta VDJ and CDR3. MiXCR was run by TCRdb on the reads, yielding one entry per CDR3 protein. Among about 200,000 distinct CDR3 sequences, more than 55% were seen once, and the ten largest hold around 58%. The sample comprised sorted CD4+, CD8+, or CD8+CD57+ T cells (not recorded which) from PBMCs. Source of these receptors: a human donor with aplastic anemia.

The V and J genes are TRBV7-3 and TRBJ2-5; TRBD2 aligns across 7 bases. The J call may not be correct, given that the DNA end is closer to TRBJ2-1. CDR1 is SGHTA, CDR2 FQGTGA, per germline. The CDR3 length is 15 residues. CDR3 in amino acids: CASSLMAGVPNEQFF. CDR3 nucleotides: TGTGCCAGCAGCTTAATGGCGGGAGTGCCTAATGAGCAGTTCTTC.

This chain links TRBV25-1 with TRBJ1-5; unclear D gene. V was trimmed by 3 bases and J by 1 base, leaving 7 bases between them. CDR1 MGHDK and CDR2 SYGVNS come from the germline V gene. The CDR3 length is 14 residues. For the CDR3, the DNA is TGTGCCAGCAGTGATCTGGACAGCAATCAGCCCCAGCATTTT. This translates into CASSDLDSNQPQHF.

This sequence joins TRBV5-1 and TRBJ1-1; no clear D gene. The CDR3 sequence is 14 residues long. The germline V gene encodes CDR1 SGHRS and CDR2 YFSETQ. Trimming cost V 0 bases and J 1 base, with 7 bases left between them. CDR3 residues: CASSLDSGNTEAFF. The CDR3 DNA follows: TGCGCCAGCAGCTTGGACAGCGGGAACACTGAAGCTTTCTTT.

The rearrangement uses TRBV6-1 and TRBJ2-1; TRBD1 matches at 7 bases. The V gene's germline CDR1 is MNHNS and CDR2 SASEGT. The CDR3 runs to 16 residues. J gave up 4 bases and V 7 bases, and 13 bases lay outside the gene matches. The CDR3 region has the DNA TGTGCCAGCATCGATAACAGGGGATATGAATACAATGAGCAGTTCTTC. Protein product: CASIDNRGYEYNEQFF.

The chain joins TRBV11-2 to TRBJ1-6; 9 nucleotides line up with TRBD1. CDR1 SGHAT and CDR2 FQNNGV come from the germline V gene. This CDR3 has 15 amino acids. V lost 5 bases, J lost 9 bases, and 8 bases stayed unmatched. The CDR3 spells CASSLTGGDSSPLHF. The CDR3 coding sequence is TGTGCCAGCAGCCTGACAGGGGGTGATAGTTCACCCCTCCACTTT.

The chain is built from TRBV6-5 and TRBJ1-2; perhaps TRBD1 as D (6 bases). Germline V gene data show CDR1 as MNHEY and CDR2 as SVGAGI. The CDR3 sequence is 15 residues long. Trimming left V 5 bases short and J 3 bases short, with 16 bases between. CDR3 sequence: CASSPSGDGYYGYTF. The CDR3 DNA follows: TGTGCCAGCAGTCCCTCAGGGGACGGATACTATGGCTACACCTTC.

This chain uses TRBV20-1 with TRBJ1-1, with D possibly matching TRBD1 (6 bases). The CDR3 totals 15 residues. V shed 0 bases and J shed 4 bases, with 15 bases lying between them. Germline V gives CDR1 DFQATT, CDR2 SNEGSKA (reference sequence). The CDR3 DNA follows: TGCAGTGCTAGAGATGAACAGGGAGGAAGCACTGAAGCTTTCTTT. Protein: CSARDEQGGSTEAFF.

This clonotype was observed a few times. The chain links TRBV7-3 to TRBJ1-1; unclear D gene. CDR1 and CDR2 from the germline V gene are SGHTA and FQGTGA. Deletions cut 0 bases from V and 7 bases from J, with 9 bases between. The CDR3 sequence is 13 residues long. CDR3 sequence reads: CASSLTDSGEAFF. Written as DNA, the CDR3 is TGTGCCAGCAGCTTAACGGATAGCGGTGAAGCTTTCTTT.

The V gene is TRBV14, the J gene TRBJ2-3; 9 bases align to TRBD2. Germline V gene lookup returns CDR1 SGHDN and CDR2 FVKESK. V shed 5 bases, J shed 5 bases, and the junction held 8 bases outside the gene matches. The length of the CDR3 is 15 residues. The CDR3 reads CASSSLAGAIDTQYF. CDR3 bases: TGTGCCAGCAGCTCGTTAGCGGGAGCCATAGATACGCAGTATTTT. The variable domain in full, with the rest retrieved from reference TRBV14 and TRBJ2-3, is EAGVTQFPSHSVIEKGQTVTLRCDPISGHDNLYWYRRVMGKEIKFLLHFVKESKQDESGMPNNRFLAERTGGTYSTLKVQPAELEDSGVYFCASSSLAGAIDTQYFGPGTRLTVL.

Concerning this clonotype itself: At one of its ends the junction is not consistent with the germline gene, which may arise from a read error. The chain recombines TRBV10-3 with TRBJ2-7; 7 bases line up with TRBD2. This CDR3 is built from 14 residues. Germline V gene sequence: CDR1 ENHRY, CDR2 SYGVKD. CDR3 protein: CASSLIGLVYEQYF. In nucleotides, the CDR3 is TGTGCCAGCAGTTTGATAGGACTAGTCTACGAGCAGTACTTC.

The table lists this clonotype with a few counts. The chain uses TRBV15 and TRBJ2-3, with unresolved D. Germline CDR1 reads LNHNV; CDR2 reads YYDKDF (reference sequence). CDR3 size: 14 residues. The V end was cut by 3 bases, the J end by 5 bases, with 12 bases between. CDR3: CATSSPKNEDTQYF. The CDR3 nucleotides are TGTGCCACCAGCAGCCCCAAGAATGAAGATACGCAGTATTTT. Drawing the rest from reference TRBV15 and TRBJ2-3, the complete variable domain is DAMVIQNPRYQVTQFGKPVTLSCSQTLNHNVMYWYQQKSSQAPKLLFHYYDKDFNNEADTPDNFQSRRPNTSFCFLDIRSPGLGDTAMYLCATSSPKNEDTQYFGPGTRLTVL.

This rearrangement joins TRBV7-3 to TRBJ2-2; D is unclear. V gave up 6 bases and J gave up 7 bases, with 3 bases separating them. Germline CDR1 SGHTA, CDR2 FQGTGA. The CDR3 consists of 10 residues. CDR3 DNA: TGTGCCAGCAGTCGCGGGGAGCTGTTTTTT. This sequence encodes CASSRGELFF.